These 6 T cell receptor beta chains originate from one sample sequenced in a study of cytomegalovirus exposure and HLA in healthy donors (TCRdb year 2017). The method behind the library was the immunoSEQ multiplex PCR assay. In TCRdb, the immuneACCESS table is reduced to in-frame sequences with V and J assigned. These tables do not hold every clone; where another copy was compared, an unresolved V gene accounts for under half, and the others remain unexplained. The sample table contains 120,000 or so clones; only one count was recorded for approximately 92% of them. Together, the top ten hold around 1.1% of the sample. Material for sequencing was PBMCs. Every receptor here comes from a woman aged 18-29 years in good health and CMV-seronegative.

J is TRBJ2-1 and V is TRBV6-5; no firm D call. The V gene lost 4 bases and the J gene lost 2 bases, with 9 bases spanning the gap. The germline V gene has CDR1 MNHEY and CDR2 SVGAGI. This CDR3 has 14 amino acids. Written as DNA, the CDR3 is TGTGCCAGCAGTTCGATGCCTACCTACAATGAGCAGTTCTTC. Residues: CASSSMPTYNEQFF.

The sample holds one count of this clone. The chain has TRBV5-1 and TRBJ1-4, with TRBD1 matching 7 bases. This CDR3 has 18 amino acids. The germline CDR1 and CDR2 sequences are SGHRS and YFSETQ. V lost 0 bases to trimming and J lost 8 bases; unmatched junction nucleotides: 16. CDR3 residues: CASSLGRDRASTGEKLFF. CDR3 bases: TGCGCCAGCAGCTTGGGCCGCGACAGGGCAAGTACGGGGGAAAAACTGTTTTTT.

This chain joins TRBV11-2 and TRBJ1-6, with TRBD1 as a possible D gene (5 bases). Trimming took 0 bases from V and 8 from J, leaving 14 bases between them. Per germline, CDR1 SGHAT and CDR2 FQNNGV. The CDR3 consists of 16 residues. The CDR3 region is CASSLDLGGYDSPLHF. CDR3 nucleotides: TGTGCCAGCAGCTTAGATCTTGGGGGGTACGATTCACCCCTCCACTTT.

The chain is built from TRBV6-1 and TRBJ2-3, with D perhaps matching TRBD1 (6 bases). Germline CDR1 reads MNHNS; CDR2 reads SASEGT. CDR3 length equals 15 residues. The V end was cut by 8 bases, the J end by 4 bases, with 19 bases between. The CDR3 nucleotides read TGTGCCAGCCCCCCCAGGGGTTGGGGCCCAGATACGCAGTATTTT. This sequence encodes CASPPRGWGPDTQYF.

The rearrangement joins TRBV30 to TRBJ1-1; a weak D match, TRBD1 (5 bases). The CDR3 is 13 amino acids. V lost 4 bases and J lost 0, with 9 bases in between. Germline CDR1 reads GTSNPN; CDR2 reads SVGIG (reference sequence). Here the CDR3 reads CAWNQGLNTEAFF. The CDR3 DNA follows: TGTGCCTGGAATCAGGGTCTGAACACTGAAGCTTTCTTT. Supplemented by reference TRBV30 and TRBJ1-1, the full variable domain reads SQTIHQWPATLVQPVGSPLSLECTVEGTSNPNLYWYRQAAGRGLQLLFYSVGIGQISSEVPQNLSASRPQDRQFILSSKKLLLSDSGFYLCAWNQGLNTEAFFGQGTRLTVV.

The V gene is TRBV5-1, the J gene TRBJ1-4, with a possible D match to TRBD1 (5 bases). Germline lookup yields CDR1 SGHRS and CDR2 YFSETQ. CDR3 size: 14 residues. V gave up 5 bases and J gave up 6 bases, with 14 bases separating them. CDR3 amino acids: CASRQGTLDEKLFF. The CDR3 DNA follows: TGCGCCAGCAGACAAGGGACTTTGGATGAAAAACTGTTTTTT.